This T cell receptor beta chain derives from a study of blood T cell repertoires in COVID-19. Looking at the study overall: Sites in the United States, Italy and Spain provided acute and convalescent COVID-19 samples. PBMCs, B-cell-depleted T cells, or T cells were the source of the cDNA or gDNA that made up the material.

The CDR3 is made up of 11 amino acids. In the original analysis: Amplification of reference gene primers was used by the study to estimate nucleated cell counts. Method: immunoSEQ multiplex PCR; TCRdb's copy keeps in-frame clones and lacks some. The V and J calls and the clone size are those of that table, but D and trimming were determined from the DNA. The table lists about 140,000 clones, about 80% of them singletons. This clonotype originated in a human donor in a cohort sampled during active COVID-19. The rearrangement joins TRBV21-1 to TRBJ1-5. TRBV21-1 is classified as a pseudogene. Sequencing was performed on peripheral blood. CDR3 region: CASSKGEAQHF. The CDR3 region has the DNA TGTGCCAGCAGCAAGGGGGAGGCCCAGCATTTT.